The rows below give T cell receptor beta chains drawn from one sample of a study of shared clonotypes between healthy human individuals. Clones were read by immunoSEQ multiplex PCR, and TCRdb kept only the in-frame ones, dropping some. The sample comprises some 490,000 clones, around 73% of which are singletons, and around 13% rests with the top ten. The sequenced material came from PBMCs. These receptors were obtained from a woman aged 40-49 years in good health. Some clones in this sample may be carry-over from other donors' samples. Both conserved end residues are part of each CDR3. Each record gives: D gene, J gene, clone size, V gene, CDR3 protein, CDR3 DNA. D genes are given only for firm matches. Clone size is shown for a subset of rows, as once, few, many or a class of expanded clone.

>TRBD2|TRBJ2-1|once|TRBV7-6
CASSPRWEREGRSSYNEQFF
TGTGCCAGCAGCCCCCGGTGGGAGCGGGAGGGCCGTAGCTCCTACAATGAGCAGTTCTTC
>TRBD2|TRBJ2-3|many|TRBV5-1
CASTLGGATDTQYF
TGCGCCAGCACCCTGGGAGGGGCAACAGATACGCAGTATTTT
>NA|TRBJ2-6|once|TRBV29-1
CSVEQSGANVLTF
TGCAGCGTTGAACAGTCTGGGGCCAACGTCCTGACTTTC
>NA|TRBJ2-2|NA|TRBV7-9
CASSLSSGITGELFF
TGTGCCAGCAGCTTGTCGTCAGGGATCACCGGGGAGCTGTTTTTT
>NA|TRBJ1-2|NA|TRBV11-2
CASSLGGGLNYGYTF
TGTGCCAGCAGCTTAGGGGGAGGACTTAACTATGGCTACACCTTC
>NA|TRBJ1-5|once|TRBV30
CAWSVGQGQPQHF
TGTGCCTGGAGTGTAGGGCAGGGACAGCCCCAGCATTTT
>NA|TRBJ1-1|NA|TRBV7-9
CASSLAVRLMNTEAFF
TGTGCCAGCAGCTTGGCCGTCCGTCTTATGAACACTGAAGCTTTCTTT
>NA|TRBJ2-7|NA|TRBV28
CASSSRTETYEQYF
TGTGCCAGCAGCTCCCGCACCGAAACCTACGAGCAGTACTTC
>NA|TRBJ1-4|NA|TRBV14
CASSRAWGREKLFF
TGTGCCAGCAGCCGTGCCTGGGGGAGAGAAAAACTGTTTTTT
>NA|TRBJ1-2|NA|TRBV7-9
CASSLRQRDGYTF
TGTGCCAGCAGCTTACGACAGAGAGATGGCTACACCTTC
>NA|TRBJ1-1|NA|TRBV19
CASKPKGGRDTEAFF
TGTGCCAGTAAGCCCAAGGGGGGCAGGGACACTGAAGCTTTCTTT
>NA|TRBJ2-2|once|TRBV27
CASSLWGPGTGELFF
TGTGCCAGCAGTTTATGGGGACCAGGCACCGGGGAGCTGTTTTTT
>NA|TRBJ1-1|NA|TRBV11-3
CASSNMGTEAFF
TGTGCCAGCAGTAATATGGGCACTGAAGCTTTCTTT
>NA|TRBJ2-2|NA|TRBV5-1
CASSFHSTGGANTGELFF
TGCGCCAGCAGCTTCCACTCGACAGGAGGTGCGAACACCGGGGAGCTGTTTTTT
>NA|TRBJ2-7|few|TRBV5-1
CASSLTTEPYEQYF
TGCGCCAGCAGCTTGACGACAGAGCCCTACGAGCAGTACTTC
>TRBD2|TRBJ2-2|once|TRBV27
CASTRGSGLTGELFF
TGTGCCAGCACTCGGGGTAGCGGGCTAACCGGGGAGCTGTTTTTT
>TRBD2|TRBJ2-7|few|TRBV11-2
CASSPLGLAGDEQYF
TGTGCCAGCAGCCCACTAGGACTAGCGGGAGACGAGCAGTACTTC
>NA|TRBJ2-7|NA|TRBV28
CASSLEGIWYEQYF
TGTGCCAGCAGTTTGGAGGGTATATGGTACGAGCAGTACTTC
>NA|TRBJ2-3|NA|TRBV29-1
CSTRLRSTDTQYF
TGCAGCACCCGCCTGCGGAGCACAGATACGCAGTATTTT
>NA|TRBJ1-1|NA|TRBV28
CASSEGWGTEAFF
TGTGCCAGCAGTGAGGGGTGGGGCACTGAAGCTTTCTTT
>NA|TRBJ2-7|NA|TRBV11-2
CASRGNRGEVYEQYF
TGTGCCAGCAGAGGGAACCGCGGGGAGGTCTACGAGCAGTACTTC
>TRBD1|TRBJ2-1|few|TRBV6-5
CASSTGTGGGLAFF
TGTGCCAGCAGTACCGGGACAGGGGGCGGCTTAGCGTTCTTC